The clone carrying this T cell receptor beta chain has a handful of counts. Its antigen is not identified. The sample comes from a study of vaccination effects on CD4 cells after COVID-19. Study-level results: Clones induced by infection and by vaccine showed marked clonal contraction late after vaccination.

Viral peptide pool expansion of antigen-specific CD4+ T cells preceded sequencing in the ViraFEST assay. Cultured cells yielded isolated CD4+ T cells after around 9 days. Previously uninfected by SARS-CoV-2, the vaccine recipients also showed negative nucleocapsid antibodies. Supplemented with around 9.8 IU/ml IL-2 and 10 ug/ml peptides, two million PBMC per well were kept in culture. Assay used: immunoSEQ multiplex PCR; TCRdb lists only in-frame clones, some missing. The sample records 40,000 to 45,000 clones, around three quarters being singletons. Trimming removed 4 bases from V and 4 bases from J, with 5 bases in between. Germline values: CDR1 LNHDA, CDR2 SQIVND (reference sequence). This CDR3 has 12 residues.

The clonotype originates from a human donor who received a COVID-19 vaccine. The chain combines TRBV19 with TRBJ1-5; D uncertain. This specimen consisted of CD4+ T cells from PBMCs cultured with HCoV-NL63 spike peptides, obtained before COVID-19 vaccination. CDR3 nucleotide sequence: TGTGCCAGTAGTAACCGAAATCAGCCCCAGCATTTT. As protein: CASSNRNQPQHF. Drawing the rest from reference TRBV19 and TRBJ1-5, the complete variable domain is DGGITQSPKYLFRKEGQNVTLSCEQNLNHDAMYWYRQDPGQGLRLIYYSQIVNDFQKGDIAEGYSVSREKKESFPLTVTSAQKNPTAFYLCASSNRNQPQHFGDGTRLSIL.